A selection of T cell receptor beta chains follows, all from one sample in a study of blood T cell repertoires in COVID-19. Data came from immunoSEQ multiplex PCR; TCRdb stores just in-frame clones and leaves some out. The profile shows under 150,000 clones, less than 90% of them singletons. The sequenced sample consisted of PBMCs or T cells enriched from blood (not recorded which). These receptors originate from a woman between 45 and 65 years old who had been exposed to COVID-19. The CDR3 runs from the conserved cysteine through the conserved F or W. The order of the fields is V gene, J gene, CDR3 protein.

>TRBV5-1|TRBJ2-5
CASSTLPGLVQETQYF
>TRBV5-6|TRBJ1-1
CASSSTPIGGNTEAFF
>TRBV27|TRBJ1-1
CASSLLARNTEAFF
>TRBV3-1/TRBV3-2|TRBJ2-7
CASSRSRDSRVYEQYF
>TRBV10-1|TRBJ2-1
CASSRTSGSSYNEQFF
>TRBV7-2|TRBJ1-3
CASSSTGFSGNTIYF
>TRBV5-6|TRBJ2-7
CASNRGSSYEQYF
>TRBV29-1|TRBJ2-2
CSVEGLAGGSNTGELFF
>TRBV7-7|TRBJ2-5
CASSPGVAGLETQYF
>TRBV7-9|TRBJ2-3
CASGRLAGASTDTQYF
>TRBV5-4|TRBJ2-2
CASSLSGARGELFF
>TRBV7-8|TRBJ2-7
CASSPTAGEQYF
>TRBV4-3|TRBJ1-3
CASSQTGFGNTIYF
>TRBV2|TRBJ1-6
CASAHRVWEVDSPLHF
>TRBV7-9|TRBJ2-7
CASSSDSLPSYEQYF
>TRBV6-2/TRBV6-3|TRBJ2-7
CASSLGLAGAYEQYF
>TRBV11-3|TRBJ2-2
CASSLSQGRTGELFF
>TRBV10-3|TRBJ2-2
CAIRGLAGRTGELFF
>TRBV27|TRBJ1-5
CASSFRRTGGGGQPQHF
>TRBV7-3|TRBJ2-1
CASSLGLAALREQFF
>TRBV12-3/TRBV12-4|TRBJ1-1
CASSLRANTEAFF
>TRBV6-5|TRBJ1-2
CASGDRALGYTF
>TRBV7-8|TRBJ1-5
CASSPQRGGGNQPQHF
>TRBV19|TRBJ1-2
CASHHWRDYGYTF
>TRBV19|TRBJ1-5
CASTGANNQPQHF
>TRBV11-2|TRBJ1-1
CASSLVSYTEAFF
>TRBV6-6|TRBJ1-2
CASSSPRTGRNYGYTF
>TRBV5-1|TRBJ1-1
CASSRTGTGGGDTEAFF
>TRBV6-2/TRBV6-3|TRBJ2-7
CASSRPSLAGETSYEQYF
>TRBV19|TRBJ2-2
CASSPGLAGGTGELFF
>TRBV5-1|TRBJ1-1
CASSFQSGATEAFF
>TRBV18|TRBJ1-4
CASSPTAGSTNEKLFF
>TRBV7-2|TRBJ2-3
CASSFRLAGGEDTQYF
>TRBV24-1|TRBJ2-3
CATSDPDSPYTQYF
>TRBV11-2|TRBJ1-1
CASSPRGYGDTEAFF
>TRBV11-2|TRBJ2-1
CASSPEVSSYNEQFF
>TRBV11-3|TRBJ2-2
CASSLAGGGELFF
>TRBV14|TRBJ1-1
CASSQDSGYEAFF
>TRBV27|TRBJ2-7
CASSRVARASGSFEQYF
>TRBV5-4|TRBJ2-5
CASSLLGRDQETQYF
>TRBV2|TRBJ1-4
CASSGGAGLNEKLFF
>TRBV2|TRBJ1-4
CASSVGTARGKLFF
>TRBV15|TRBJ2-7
CATSRPDGAYEQYF
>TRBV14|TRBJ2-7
CASSLPGIYEQYF
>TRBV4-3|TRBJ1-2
CASSRGQFSGYTF
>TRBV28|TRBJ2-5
CAIRSGSYQETQYF
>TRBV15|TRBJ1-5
CATSATGSGQPQHF
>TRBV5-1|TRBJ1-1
CASSLSGQFTEAFF
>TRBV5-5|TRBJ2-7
CASSLEARSGYEQYF
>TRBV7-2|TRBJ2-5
CASSRTSGGTLKTQYF
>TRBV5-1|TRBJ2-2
CASSSHRVGTGELFF
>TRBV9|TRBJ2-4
CASSVDGRGAKNIQYF
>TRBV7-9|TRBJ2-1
CASSFNGHPNRGLYNEQFF
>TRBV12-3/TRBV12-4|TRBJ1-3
CASSGTGGNTIYF
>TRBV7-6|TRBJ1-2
CASSLTGSYGYTF